These 16 T cell receptor beta chains were all obtained from the same sample, sequenced in a study of blood T cell repertoires in COVID-19. Some clones are missing from TCRdb's copy, which holds only in-frame ones; the method was immunoSEQ multiplex PCR. The table lists approximately 290,000 clones, under 85% of them singletons. Material: peripheral blood. These receptors originate from a human donor with COVID-19, enrolled during active disease. The donor label of this sample is uncertain.

The chain combines TRBV9 with TRBJ1-2; 7 bases line up with TRBD1. The germline V gene has CDR1 SGDLS and CDR2 YYNGEE. The CDR3 has 14 residues. The V gene end was trimmed by 3 bases and the J gene end by 2 bases; junction bases not matched to a gene: 4. CDR3: CASSARQGNYGYTF. In DNA, the CDR3 is TGTGCCAGCAGCGCCCGACAGGGAAACTATGGCTACACCTTC. Full variable domain (outside the CDR3, taken from reference TRBV9 and TRBJ1-2): DSGVTQTPKHLITATGQRVTLRCSPRSGDLSVYWYQQSLDQGLQFLIQYYNGEERAKGNILERFSAQQFPDLHSELNLSSLELGDSALYFCASSARQGNYGYTFGSGTRLTVV.

The chain couples TRBV3-1 (or the pseudogene TRBV3-2) to TRBJ2-2; the match to TRBD1 covers 9 bases. Germline loops: CDR1 LGHDT, CDR2 YNNKEL (reference sequence). After removal of 2 bases from V and 7 bases from J, the junction contained 5 bases not matched to a gene. This CDR3 contains 15 residues. The CDR3 here is CASSQPTGGGGELFF. The CDR3 DNA is TGTGCCAGCAGCCAACCAACAGGGGGCGGCGGGGAGCTGTTTTTT.

The chain joins TRBV18 to TRBJ2-7, with TRBD1 as a possible D gene (5 bases). Trimming took 4 bases from V and 2 from J, leaving 33 bases between them. This CDR3 has 21 residues. Germline CDR1 KGHSH, CDR2 LQKENI. CDR3 amino acids: CASSLLHPITGPTRSAYEQYF. The CDR3, as DNA: TGTGCCAGCTCACTACTCCACCCGATCACAGGACCCACGCGGTCAGCCTACGAGCAGTACTTC. The variable domain in full, completed from reference TRBV18 and TRBJ2-7, reads NAGVMQNPRHLVRRRGQEARLRCSPMKGHSHVYWYRQLPEEGLKFMVYLQKENIIDESGMPKERFSAEFPKEGPSILRIQQVVRGDSAAYFCASSLLHPITGPTRSAYEQYFGPGTRLTVT.

The V and J genes are TRBV10-1 and TRBJ1-2; 7 bases line up with TRBD1. This CDR3 contains 17 residues. Trimming at V came to 6 bases and at J to 9 bases, leaving 22 bases not matched to a gene. Germline loops: CDR1 WNHNN, CDR2 SYGVQD (reference sequence). In nucleotides, the CDR3 is TGCGCCAGCAGACCTCAATGCCGGACAGGAACCTACAGCAGCTACACCTTC. It yields the protein CASRPQCRTGTYSSYTF.

This clone has more than one count but fewer than ten. V gene TRBV2 combines with J gene TRBJ2-2; D is undetermined. This CDR3 contains 15 residues. V lost 1 base and J 0 bases, leaving 6 bases between the germline ends. CDR1 SNHLY and CDR2 FYNNEI come from the germline V gene. CDR3 nucleotides: TGTGCCAGCAGTGAAGAATCCACGAACACCGGGGAGCTGTTTTTT. Protein sequence: CASSEESTNTGELFF.

V and J are TRBV30 and TRBJ1-1, with 8 bases aligning to TRBD1. V shed 4 bases and J 4 bases; nucleotides not matched to a gene: 11. This CDR3 has 15 amino acids. Germline V CDR1 and CDR2: GTSNPN, SVGIG (reference sequence). DNA of the CDR3: TGTGCCTGGAAACCCTTTTACAGGGGGAGCACTGAAGCTTTCTTT. Its translation: CAWKPFYRGSTEAFF.

The rearrangement links TRBV4-1 to TRBJ2-1; 10 nucleotides line up with TRBD2. The CDR3 covers 17 residues. Germline values: CDR1 MGHRA, CDR2 YSYEKL. Unmatched junction bases numbered 10, after V lost 3 bases and J lost 5 bases. As DNA, the CDR3 is TGCGCCAGCAGCCAGGTGACAGCTAGCGGGAGAGACAATGAGCAGTTCTTC. Its protein is CASSQVTASGRDNEQFF.

A remark on this clone: The identical CDR3 is also encoded by other nucleotide sequences in the sample. The rearrangement links TRBV6-5 to TRBJ1-1; D uncertain. Trimming cost V 6 bases and J 2 bases, with 10 bases left between them. The germline V gene encodes CDR1 MNHEY and CDR2 SVGAGI. CDR3 length: 13 amino acids. The CDR3 loop is CASRVGVNTEAFF. CDR3 bases: TGTGCCAGCAGGGTGGGCGTAAACACTGAAGCTTTCTTT.

The chain is built from TRBV28 and TRBJ1-1; D may be TRBD1 (6 bases). Trimming took 6 bases from V and 5 from J, leaving 22 bases between them. Germline lookup yields CDR1 MDHEN and CDR2 SYDVKM. This CDR3 has 16 amino acids. CDR3 DNA sequence: TGTGCCAGCAGGATTACGGGACACCTAGGAAGGACTGAAGCTTTCTTT. This gives the protein CASRITGHLGRTEAFF.

This chain uses TRBV2 with TRBJ2-5, with a tentative D call TRBD1 (6 bases). Trimming removed 5 bases at V and 2 bases at J, with 9 bases between. This CDR3 has 13 residues. The germline gives CDR1 SNHLY, CDR2 FYNNEI. CDR3 protein: CASSWTAQETQYF. CDR3 coding DNA: TGTGCCAGCAGTTGGACAGCTCAAGAGACCCAGTACTTC.

This CDR3 is CATLNVNTEAFF. CDR3 nucleotides: TGTGCCACCCTAAACGTGAACACTGAAGCTTTCTTT. The chain uses TRBV19 and TRBJ1-1; D is uncertain. The CDR3 totals 12 residues. V lost 10 bases and J 0 bases, leaving 9 bases between the germline ends. Germline CDR1 reads LNHDA; CDR2 reads SQIVND (reference sequence).

Note on this clone: One end of the junction fails to match germline, which may point to a read error. V is TRBV7-7 and J is TRBJ2-7, with D possibly being TRBD1 (5 bases). Germline V gives CDR1 SSHAT, CDR2 FNYEAQ (reference sequence). The CDR3 is 14 residues long. The CDR3 protein is CASSPQGFSYEQYF. The CDR3 DNA reads TGTGCTAGCAGCCCTCAGGGATTTTCATACGAGCAGTACTTC.

The chain links TRBV4-1 to TRBJ1-4, with D hard to call. In germline, CDR1 is MGHRA, CDR2 YSYEKL. CDR3 length: 12 residues. The V end lost 1 base, the J end lost 8 bases, and 5 bases lay between the germline ends. In DNA, the CDR3 is TGCGCCAGCAGCCAAGTCCGGGAAAAACTGTTTTTT. Translating it yields CASSQVREKLFF.

This chain connects TRBV19 to TRBJ2-1, with a possible D match to TRBD2 (6 bases). From germline, CDR1 is LNHDA and CDR2 SQIVND (reference sequence). This CDR3 has 16 residues. V lost 5 bases and J 1 base, leaving 15 bases between the germline ends. The CDR3 reads CASSGGRESSYNEQFF. Here the CDR3 DNA reads TGTGCCAGTAGTGGAGGGCGGGAATCTTCCTACAATGAGCAGTTCTTC.

As DNA, the CDR3 is TGTGCCAGTAGTCTGGGGGGACAGGGTGTCTCCAATGAGCAGTTCTTC. Translation gives CASSLGGQGVSNEQFF. The chain joins TRBV19 to TRBJ2-1; 9 bases are a match to TRBD1. The CDR3 totals 16 residues. J lost 6 bases, V lost 5 bases, and 11 bases had no gene match. Germline values: CDR1 LNHDA, CDR2 SQIVND (reference sequence).

V usage is TRBV5-3 and J usage is TRBJ2-3; 9 positions match TRBD2. TRBV5-3 is an ORF; its function is uncertain. J lost 6 bases, V lost 1 base, and 12 bases had no gene match. The length of the CDR3 is 17 residues. DNA of the CDR3: TGTGCCAGAAGCTTGAGGCTAGCGGGAAATATTGTGGATACGCAGTATTTT. This encodes CARSLRLAGNIVDTQYF.